This T cell receptor beta chain appears in the sequencing data of a study of chemoradiotherapy in HPV16-positive cancers. The table came from immunoSEQ multiplex PCR; TCRdb's copy has only in-frame clones and leaves some out. The sample contains some 3,000 clones, about 83% of which appear only once. The specimen comprised tumor tissue, sampled from a patient who underwent chemoradiotherapy. The receptor was derived from a human donor with HPV-associated anogenital cancer.

This chain's CDR3 is CATSMVGLSTDTQYF. The DNA for the CDR3 is TGTGCCACCAGCATGGTGGGGCTGAGCACAGATACGCAGTATTTT. This chain connects TRBV15 to TRBJ2-3; D might be TRBD1 (5 bases). V was trimmed by 4 bases and J by 0 bases, leaving 11 bases between them. This CDR3 has 15 residues. Germline V gene sequence: CDR1 LNHNV, CDR2 YYDKDF (reference sequence).